This T cell receptor (beta chain) was sequenced for a study of blood T cell repertoires in COVID-19. Study context: Collection of acute and convalescent COVID-19 samples took place in the United States, Italy and Spain. PBMCs, B-cell-depleted T cells, or T cells provided the cDNA or gDNA that made up the material.

The count of this clone is one. Study processing details: Estimation of nucleated cell counts relied on the amplification of reference gene primers. Clones were read by immunoSEQ multiplex PCR, and TCRdb kept only the in-frame ones, dropping some. V and J calls and clone size follow that table, whereas D and trimming were derived from the DNA. In the table there are around 53,000 clones, about 76% of which are singletons. Material for sequencing was peripheral blood. The sequence derives from a man in his 70s with active or convalescent COVID-19.

CDR3 residues: CASSPFESEAFF. The CDR3 DNA is TGTGCCAGCAGCCCCTTTGAGTCTGAAGCTTTCTTT. The V and J genes are TRBV5-6 and TRBJ1-1; D gene unclear. V lost 4 bases to trimming and J lost 6 bases, with 10 bases between them. Germline V gene data show CDR1 as SGHDT and CDR2 as YYEEEE. CDR3 length: 12 amino acids.